This TCR beta chain was recovered during a study of OX40 agonist ivuxolimab in advanced cancers. Study at large: At 75% to 90% male, the cohort had a mean age of approximately 64 years, ranging from 23 to 79. The study, taken as a whole, reports: Clonal expansion from baseline to week 6 occurred in both CD4+ and CD8+ T cells. Compared with CD4+, CD8+ T cells on average had more expanded clones.

TCRdb keeps only in-frame clones here, not all; method: immunoSEQ multiplex PCR. The data show 30,000 to 45,000 clones, over 75% seen once. Remarks on this clone: Its antigen is unidentified.

The CDR3 length is 11 residues. Germline V gene lookup returns CDR1 DFQATT and CDR2 SNEGSKA (reference sequence). V shed 6 bases and J 7 bases; nucleotides not matched to a gene: 5. Sequenced material: CD4+ or CD8+ T cells sorted from blood, taken in a trial of the OX40 agonist ivuxolimab. The chain recombines TRBV20-1 with TRBJ2-5; 7 bases agree with TRBD1. This TCR was sampled from an adult with an advanced solid tumor such as melanoma, head and neck, liver or kidney cancer. CDR3 loop: CSAGTEGTQYF. Here the CDR3 DNA reads TGCAGTGCCGGGACAGAGGGGACCCAGTACTTC.